This entry features one T cell receptor beta chain sequence. Its antigen remains unknown. CD4+ cells underwent separation, giving CD45RA+ naive and CD45RA-negative memory subsets. This sample is part of a study of shared clonotypes between healthy human individuals. Produced via immunoSEQ multiplex PCR; TCRdb's table is partial and in-frame only. This sample has roughly 2 million clones, with 95% found just once. Findings and caveats of the study: Of the naive CD4 clonotypes, roughly 5.2% were shared across several donors. Clonotype sharing among donors was expected to depend on sequencing depth. Non-shared clonotypes had lower generation probabilities than those shared by all four donors.

Germline V gives CDR1 SGHNT, CDR2 YYREEE (reference sequence). CDR3 size: 14 residues. The junction had 9 bases not matched to a gene; V was cut back by 4 bases and J by 6 bases. This TCR was sampled from a man aged 18 to 29 in good health. The chain uses TRBV5-4 and TRBJ2-7, with 8 bases identical to TRBD2. The sequencing sample was made of naive CD4+ T cells sorted from blood. Subset defined: CD45RA+ positively selected. The DNA of the CDR3 is TGTGCCAGCAGCCCGGGGGGGGTTTATGGCGAGCAGTACTTC. Its protein product is CASSPGGVYGEQYF.